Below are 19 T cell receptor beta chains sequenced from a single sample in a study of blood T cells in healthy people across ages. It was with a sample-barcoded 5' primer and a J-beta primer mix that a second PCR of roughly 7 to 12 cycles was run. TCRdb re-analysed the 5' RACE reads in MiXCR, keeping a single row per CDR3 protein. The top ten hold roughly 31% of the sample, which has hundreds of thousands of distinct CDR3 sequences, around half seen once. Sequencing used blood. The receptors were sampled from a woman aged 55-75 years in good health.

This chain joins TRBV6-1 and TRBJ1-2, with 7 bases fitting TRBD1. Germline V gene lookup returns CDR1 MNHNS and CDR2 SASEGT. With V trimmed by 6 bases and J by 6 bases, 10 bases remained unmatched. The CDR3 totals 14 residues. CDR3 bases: TGTGCCAGCAGGGCTAACAGGGGAGAGGATGGCTACACCTTC. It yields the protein CASRANRGEDGYTF.

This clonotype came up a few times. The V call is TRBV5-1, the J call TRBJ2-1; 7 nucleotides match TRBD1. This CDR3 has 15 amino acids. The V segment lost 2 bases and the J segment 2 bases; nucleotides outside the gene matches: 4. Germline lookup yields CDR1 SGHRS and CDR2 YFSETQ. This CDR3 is CASSLRDSTYNEQFF. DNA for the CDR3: TGCGCCAGCAGCTTAAGGGACAGCACCTACAATGAGCAGTTCTTC.

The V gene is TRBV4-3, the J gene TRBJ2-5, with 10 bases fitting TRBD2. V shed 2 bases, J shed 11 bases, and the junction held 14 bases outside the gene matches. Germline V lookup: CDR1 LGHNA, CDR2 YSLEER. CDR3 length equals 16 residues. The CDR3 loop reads CASSQTGLATDNEQYF. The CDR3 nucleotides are TGCGCCAGCAGCCAAACGGGACTAGCGACCGACAATGAGCAGTACTTC.

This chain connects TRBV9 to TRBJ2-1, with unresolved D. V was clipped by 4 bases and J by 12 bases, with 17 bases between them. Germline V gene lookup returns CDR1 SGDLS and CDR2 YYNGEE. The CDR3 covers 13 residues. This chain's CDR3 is CASSPRWPQGQFF. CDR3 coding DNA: TGTGCCAGCAGCCCCCGGTGGCCTCAAGGGCAGTTCTTC.

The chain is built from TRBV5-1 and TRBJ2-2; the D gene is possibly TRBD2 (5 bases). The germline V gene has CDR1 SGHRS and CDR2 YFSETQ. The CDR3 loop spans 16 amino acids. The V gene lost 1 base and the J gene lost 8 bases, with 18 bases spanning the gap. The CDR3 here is CASSLRQDSQKGELFF. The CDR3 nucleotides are TGCGCCAGCAGCTTGCGTCAGGACTCTCAAAAGGGGGAGCTGTTTTTT.

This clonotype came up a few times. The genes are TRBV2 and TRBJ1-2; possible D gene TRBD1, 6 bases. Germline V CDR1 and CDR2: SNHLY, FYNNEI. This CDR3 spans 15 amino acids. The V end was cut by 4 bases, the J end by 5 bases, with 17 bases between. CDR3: CASSASGAGTYGYTF. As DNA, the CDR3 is TGTGCCAGCAGTGCGTCAGGCGCAGGGACATATGGCTACACCTTC.

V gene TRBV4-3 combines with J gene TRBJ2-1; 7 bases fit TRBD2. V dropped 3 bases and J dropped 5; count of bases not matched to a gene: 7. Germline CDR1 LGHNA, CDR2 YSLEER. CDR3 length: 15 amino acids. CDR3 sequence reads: CASSHYGTKDNEQFF. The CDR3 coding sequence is TGCGCCAGCAGCCACTACGGGACTAAAGACAATGAGCAGTTCTTC.

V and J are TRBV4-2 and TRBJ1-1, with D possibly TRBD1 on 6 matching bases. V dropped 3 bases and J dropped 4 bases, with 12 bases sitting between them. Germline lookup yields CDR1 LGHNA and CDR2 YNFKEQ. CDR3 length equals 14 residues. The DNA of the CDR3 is TGTGCCAGCAGCCAGTCGACAGGAATCACTGAAGCTTTCTTT. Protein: CASSQSTGITEAFF.

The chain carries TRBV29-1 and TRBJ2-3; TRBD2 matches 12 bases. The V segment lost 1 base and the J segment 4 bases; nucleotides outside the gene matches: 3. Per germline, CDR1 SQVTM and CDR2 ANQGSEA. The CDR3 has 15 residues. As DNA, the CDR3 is TGCAGCGTTGAAGGACTAGCGGGAGTAGCAGATACGCAGTATTTT. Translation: CSVEGLAGVADTQYF.

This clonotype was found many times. CDR3 sequence (DNA): TGCAGTGCTCCTTGGGGCGGGCACTCCTACAATGAGCAGTTCTTC. It encodes CSAPWGGHSYNEQFF. This chain uses TRBV20-1 with TRBJ2-1; D may be TRBD1 or TRBD2 (5 bases each). This CDR3 is built from 15 residues. The germline V gene has CDR1 DFQATT and CDR2 SNEGSKA (reference sequence). The ends were cut back, 5 bases at V and 0 bases at J, with 14 bases in the middle.

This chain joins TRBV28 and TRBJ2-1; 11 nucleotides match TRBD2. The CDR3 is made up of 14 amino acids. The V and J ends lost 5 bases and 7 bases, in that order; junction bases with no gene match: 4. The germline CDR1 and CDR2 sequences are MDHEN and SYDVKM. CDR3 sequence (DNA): TGTGCCAGCAGTGTACCTAGCGGGAGGAATGAGCAGTTCTTC. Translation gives CASSVPSGRNEQFF.

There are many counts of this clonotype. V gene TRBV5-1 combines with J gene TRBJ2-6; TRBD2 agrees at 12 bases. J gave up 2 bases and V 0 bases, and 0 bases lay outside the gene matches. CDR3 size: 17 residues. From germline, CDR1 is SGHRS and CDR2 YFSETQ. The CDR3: CASSLASGRAGANVLTF. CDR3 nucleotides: TGCGCCAGCAGCTTGGCTAGCGGGAGGGCTGGGGCCAACGTCCTGACTTTC.

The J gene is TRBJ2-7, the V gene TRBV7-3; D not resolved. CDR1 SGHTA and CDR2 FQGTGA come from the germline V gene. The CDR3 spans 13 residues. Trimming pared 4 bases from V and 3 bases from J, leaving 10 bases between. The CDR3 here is CASSSNTYYEQYF. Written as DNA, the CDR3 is TGTGCCAGCAGCTCGAACACTTACTACGAGCAGTACTTC. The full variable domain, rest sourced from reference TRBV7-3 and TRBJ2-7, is GAGVSQTPSNKVTEKGKYVELRCDPISGHTALYWYRQSLGQGPEFLIYFQGTGAADDSGLPNDRFFAVRPEGSVSTLKIQRTERGDSAVYLCASSSNTYYEQYFGPGTRLTVT.

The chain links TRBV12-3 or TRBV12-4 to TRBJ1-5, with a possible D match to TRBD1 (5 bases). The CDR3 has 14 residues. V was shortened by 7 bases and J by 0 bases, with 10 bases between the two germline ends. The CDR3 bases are TGTGCCAGCATGAGACAGAATAGCAATCAGCCCCAGCATTTT. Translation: CASMRQNSNQPQHF.

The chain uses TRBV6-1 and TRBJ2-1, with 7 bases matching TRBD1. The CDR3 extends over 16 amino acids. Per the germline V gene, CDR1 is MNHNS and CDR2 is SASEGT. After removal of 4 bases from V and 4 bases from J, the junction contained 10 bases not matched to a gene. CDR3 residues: CASSGSRQGRYNEQFF. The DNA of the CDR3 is TGTGCCAGCAGTGGCTCCAGACAGGGAAGGTACAATGAGCAGTTCTTC.

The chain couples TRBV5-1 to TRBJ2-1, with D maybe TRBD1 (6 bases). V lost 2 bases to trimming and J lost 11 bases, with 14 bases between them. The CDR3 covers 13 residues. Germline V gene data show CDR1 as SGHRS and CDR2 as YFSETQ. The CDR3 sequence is CASSLGQSSKQFF. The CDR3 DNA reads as TGCGCCAGCAGCTTAGGACAGAGCAGTAAGCAGTTCTTC. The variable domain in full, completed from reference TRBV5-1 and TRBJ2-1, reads KAGVTQTPRYLIKTRGQQVTLSCSPISGHRSVSWYQQTPGQGLQFLFEYFSETQRNKGNFPGRFSGRQFSNSRSEMNVSTLELGDSALYLCASSLGQSSKQFFGPGTRLTVL.

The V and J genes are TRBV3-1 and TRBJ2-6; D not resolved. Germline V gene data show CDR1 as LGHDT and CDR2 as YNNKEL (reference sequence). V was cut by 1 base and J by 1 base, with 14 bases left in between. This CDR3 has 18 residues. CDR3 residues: CASSQGVLPTSGANVLTF. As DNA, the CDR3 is TGTGCCAGCAGCCAAGGTGTACTCCCCACTTCTGGGGCCAACGTCCTGACTTTC.

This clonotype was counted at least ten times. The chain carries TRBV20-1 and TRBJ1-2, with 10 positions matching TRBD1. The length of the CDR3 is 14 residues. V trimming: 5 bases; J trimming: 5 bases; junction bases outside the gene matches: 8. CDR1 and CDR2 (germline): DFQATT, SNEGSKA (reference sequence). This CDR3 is CSAGHGTGDYGYTF. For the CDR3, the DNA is TGCAGTGCTGGGCACGGGACAGGGGATTATGGCTACACCTTC.

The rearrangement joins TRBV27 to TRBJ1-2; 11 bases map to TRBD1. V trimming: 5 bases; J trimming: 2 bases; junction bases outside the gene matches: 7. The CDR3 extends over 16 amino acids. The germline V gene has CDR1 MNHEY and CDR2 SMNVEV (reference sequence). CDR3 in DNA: TGTGCCAGCAGTCTTGGCAGGACAGGGGGCAACTATGGCTACACCTTC. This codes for CASSLGRTGGNYGYTF.